The next 15 T cell receptor beta chains were all read from a single sample in a study of CD8+ T cells in alopecia areata. As for treatment: oral pan-JAK inhibitor, 5-10 mg twice daily. RNA extraction was followed by reverse transcription into cDNA, which acted as the sequencing template. Repertoires were generated with immunoSEQ multiplex PCR, while TCRdb's copy carries only in-frame clones and drops some. The table shows 110,000 to 150,000 clones, with 45% to 65% occurring only once. This specimen consisted of CD8+ T cells sorted from blood, obtained at week 4, from a patient treated with tofacitinib. The receptors come from a human donor with alopecia areata.

Of note for this clone: One junction end does not reproduce the germline sequence, and a read error may be involved. The rearrangement uses TRBV13 and TRBJ1-3; the match to TRBD1 covers 7 bases. Germline assignment: CDR1 PRHDT and CDR2 FYEKMQ (reference sequence). This CDR3 comprises 12 residues. CDR3 in DNA: TGTGCCAGCAGCGCCCTGACAGGGCTCGGAGACTTT. This gives the protein CASSALTGLGDF.

In nucleotides, the CDR3 is TGTGCCTGGGGGACAGGGAACAATCAGCCCCAGCATTTT. Amino acid sequence: CAWGTGNNQPQHF. The chain couples TRBV30 to TRBJ1-5; 9 bases align to TRBD1. V dropped 5 bases and J dropped 3; count of bases not matched to a gene: 2. The CDR3 runs 13 residues. The germline V gene has CDR1 GTSNPN and CDR2 SVGIG (reference sequence). The full variable domain, rest sourced from reference TRBV30 and TRBJ1-5, is SQTIHQWPATLVQPVGSPLSLECTVEGTSNPNLYWYRQAAGRGLQLLFYSVGIGQISSEVPQNLSASRPQDRQFILSSKKLLLSDSGFYLCAWGTGNNQPQHFGDGTRLSIL.

The chain joins TRBV6-5 to TRBJ2-7; TRBD1 matches 8 bases. The germline V gene encodes CDR1 MNHEY and CDR2 SVGAGI. CDR3 length equals 14 residues. Trimming cost V 4 bases and J 3 bases; bases outside gene matches: 5. The CDR3 DNA is TGTGCCAGCAGTTTGGACAGGGCAGACTACGAGCAGTACTTC. Translating gives CASSLDRADYEQYF.

The J gene is TRBJ1-1, the V gene TRBV7-3; 8 nucleotides align to TRBD1. V was pared by 4 bases and J by 1 base, with 2 bases of the junction left unmatched. The CDR3 has 14 amino acids. Germline CDR1 reads SGHTA; CDR2 reads FQGTGA. The CDR3 sequence is CASSYGQGNTEAFF. The CDR3 DNA is TGTGCCAGCAGCTACGGACAGGGGAACACTGAAGCTTTCTTT.

There are a few counts of this clone. The CDR3 sequence is CASSEWGRMGETQYF. As DNA, the CDR3 is TGTGCCAGCAGTGAGTGGGGCAGAATGGGAGAGACCCAGTACTTC. The rearrangement links TRBV25-1 to TRBJ2-5; a weak D match, TRBD1 (5 bases). V lost 3 bases and J lost 4, with 15 bases in between. This CDR3 region has 15 residues. Germline values: CDR1 MGHDK, CDR2 SYGVNS.

On this clone: Additional DNA sequences in this sample encode the identical CDR3. This chain connects TRBV30 to TRBJ1-1; no definite D call. CDR3 size: 11 residues. CDR1 and CDR2 from the germline V gene are GTSNPN and SVGIG (reference sequence). Trimming removed 4 bases from V and 1 base from J, with 4 bases in between. This CDR3 is CAWKRNTEAFF. The CDR3 DNA reads TGTGCCTGGAAGAGGAACACTGAAGCTTTCTTT.

This clone has only a few counts. The V and J genes are TRBV18 and TRBJ1-4; D gene uncertain. V was cut by 2 bases and J by 4 bases, with 11 bases left in between. Germline V lookup: CDR1 KGHSH, CDR2 LQKENI. This CDR3 has 15 amino acids. The CDR3 here is CASSPKGIFNEKLFF. The CDR3 DNA reads as TGTGCCAGCTCACCAAAAGGGATCTTTAATGAAAAACTGTTTTTT.

CDR3 nucleotide sequence: TGTGCCAGTAGTATGGACAGGGAATGGGACACTGAAGCTTTCTTT. Its translation: CASSMDREWDTEAFF. The chain uses TRBV19 and TRBJ1-1; 8 bases are a match to TRBD1. The germline CDR1 and CDR2 sequences are LNHDA and SQIVND (reference sequence). V lost 3 bases and J lost 3; bases outside the gene matches: 6. The CDR3 covers 15 residues.

This rearrangement joins TRBV4-1 to TRBJ2-5; a weak D match, TRBD2 (5 bases). This CDR3 is built from 19 residues. The V end was cut by 5 bases, the J end by 2 bases, with 27 bases between. Germline CDR1 reads MGHRA; CDR2 reads YSYEKL. CDR3 nucleotides: TGCGCCAGCAGCTCCCTCAAGGAGGCCCCCCCACTTCGACAAGAGACCCAGTACTTC. Translating it yields CASSSLKEAPPLRQETQYF.

The chain joins TRBV29-1 to TRBJ2-6; tentative D call: TRBD2 (5 bases). Germline V lookup: CDR1 SQVTM, CDR2 ANQGSEA. There are 15 residues in the CDR3. Trimming left V 2 bases short and J 5 bases short, with 13 bases between. CDR3 protein: CSVESEDSRANVLTF. The CDR3, as DNA: TGCAGCGTTGAATCGGAGGACTCGAGGGCCAACGTCCTGACTTTC.

CDR3 sequence: CASSQVNSIYEQYF. CDR3 bases: TGCGCCAGCAGCCAAGTTAACAGCATCTACGAGCAGTACTTC. This chain links TRBV4-1 with TRBJ2-7, with D unresolved. Trimming removed 1 base at V and 3 bases at J, with 10 bases between. CDR1 is MGHRA and CDR2 is YSYEKL in the germline V gene. The CDR3 is made up of 14 amino acids.

The V gene is TRBV27, the J gene TRBJ1-4, with 7 bases matching TRBD1. Germline CDR1 MNHEY, CDR2 SMNVEV (reference sequence). With V trimmed by 4 bases and J by 7 bases, 12 bases remained unmatched. This CDR3 has 16 amino acids. CDR3 sequence (DNA): TGTGCCAGCAGTTCTCTCCCCAGGGGGTACGGTGAAAAACTGTTTTTT. Protein sequence: CASSSLPRGYGEKLFF. Combining the CDR3 with reference TRBV27 and TRBJ1-4 gives the whole variable domain EAQVTQNPRYLITVTGKKLTVTCSQNMNHEYMSWYRQDPGLGLRQIYYSMNVEVTDKGDVPEGYKVSRKEKRNFPLILESPSPNQTSLYFCASSSLPRGYGEKLFFGSGTQLSVL.

This clone was found a few times. This sample includes further DNA sequences coding for the same CDR3. The chain carries TRBV6-5 and TRBJ2-2; D is ambiguous. Trimming pared 5 bases from V and 3 bases from J, leaving 7 bases between. In germline, CDR1 is MNHEY, CDR2 SVGAGI. This CDR3 has 13 residues. CDR3 nucleotides: TGTGCCAGCAGTAGTGGGGACACCGGGGAGCTGTTTTTT. Its translation: CASSSGDTGELFF.

The chain carries TRBV20-1 and TRBJ2-1; D may be TRBD1 or TRBD2 (7 bases each). Trimming took 5 bases from V and 10 from J, leaving 12 bases between them. The CDR3 extends over 11 amino acids. Germline-derived CDR1 and CDR2 are DFQATT and SNEGSKA (reference sequence). The CDR3 sequence: CSASGGGEQFF. CDR3 coding DNA: TGCAGTGCTTCAGGGGGGGGCGAGCAGTTCTTC.

The rearrangement links TRBV27 to TRBJ2-7; no definite D call. The V gene's germline CDR1 is MNHEY and CDR2 SMNVEV (reference sequence). V was trimmed by 3 bases and J by 0 bases, leaving 9 bases between them. This CDR3 is 14 amino acids long. In DNA form, the CDR3 reads TGTGCCAGCAGTTTCGCCCGGAGCTCCTACGAGCAGTACTTC. This translates into CASSFARSSYEQYF.